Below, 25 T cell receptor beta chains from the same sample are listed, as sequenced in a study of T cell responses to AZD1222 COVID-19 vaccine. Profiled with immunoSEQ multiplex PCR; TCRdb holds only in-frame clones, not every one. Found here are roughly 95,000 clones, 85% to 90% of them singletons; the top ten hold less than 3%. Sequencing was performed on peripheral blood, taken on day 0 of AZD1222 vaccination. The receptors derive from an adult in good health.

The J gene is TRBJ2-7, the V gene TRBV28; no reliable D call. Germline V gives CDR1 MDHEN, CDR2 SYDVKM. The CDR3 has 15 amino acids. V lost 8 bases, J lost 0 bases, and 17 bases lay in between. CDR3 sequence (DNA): TGTGCCAGCTCCCTACAGCCGACCCCCTCCTACGAGCAGTACTTC. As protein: CASSLQPTPSYEQYF.

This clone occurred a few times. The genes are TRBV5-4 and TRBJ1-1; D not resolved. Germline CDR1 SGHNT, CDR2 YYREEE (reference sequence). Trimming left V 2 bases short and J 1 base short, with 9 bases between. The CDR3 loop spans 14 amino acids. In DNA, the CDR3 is TGTGCCAGCAGCTTTAACAGAGCGAACACTGAAGCTTTCTTT. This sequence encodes CASSFNRANTEAFF.

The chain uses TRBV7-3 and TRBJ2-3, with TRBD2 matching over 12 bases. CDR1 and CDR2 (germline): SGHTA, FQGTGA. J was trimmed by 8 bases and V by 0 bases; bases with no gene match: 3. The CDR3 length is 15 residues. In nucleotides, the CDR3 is TGTGCCAGCAGCTTAACGGCTAGCGGGAGGGGTACGCAGTATTTT. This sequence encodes CASSLTASGRGTQYF.

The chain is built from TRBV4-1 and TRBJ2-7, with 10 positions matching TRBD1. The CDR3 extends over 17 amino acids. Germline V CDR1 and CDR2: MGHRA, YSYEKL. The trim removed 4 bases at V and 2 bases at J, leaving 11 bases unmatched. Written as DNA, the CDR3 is TGCGCCAGCAGCCTAACGACAGGGGGCACGGGAACCTACGAGCAGTACTTC. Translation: CASSLTTGGTGTYEQYF.

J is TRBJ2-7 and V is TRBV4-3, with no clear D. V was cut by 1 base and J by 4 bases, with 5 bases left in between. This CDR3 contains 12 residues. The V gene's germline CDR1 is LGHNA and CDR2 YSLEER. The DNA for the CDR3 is TGCGCCAGCAGCCAAGTAGGGTACGAGCAGTACTTC. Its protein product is CASSQVGYEQYF.

The CDR3 DNA sequence: TGTGCCAGCCGTTTACGAGGCGGGAACACTGAAGCTTTCTTT. It encodes CASRLRGGNTEAFF. The chain uses TRBV6-2 or TRBV6-3 and TRBJ1-1; unclear D gene. This CDR3 has 14 residues. Germline V CDR1 and CDR2: MNHEY, SVGEGT. V dropped 8 bases and J dropped 1 base, with 14 bases sitting between them.

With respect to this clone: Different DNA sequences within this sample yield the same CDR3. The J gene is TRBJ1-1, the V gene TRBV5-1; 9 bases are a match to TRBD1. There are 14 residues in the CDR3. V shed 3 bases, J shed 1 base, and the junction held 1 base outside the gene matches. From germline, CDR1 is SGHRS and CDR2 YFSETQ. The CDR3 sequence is CASSWGQGNTEAFF. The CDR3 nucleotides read TGCGCCAGCAGCTGGGGACAGGGGAACACTGAAGCTTTCTTT. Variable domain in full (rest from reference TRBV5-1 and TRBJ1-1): KAGVTQTPRYLIKTRGQQVTLSCSPISGHRSVSWYQQTPGQGLQFLFEYFSETQRNKGNFPGRFSGRQFSNSRSEMNVSTLELGDSALYLCASSWGQGNTEAFFGQGTRLTVV.

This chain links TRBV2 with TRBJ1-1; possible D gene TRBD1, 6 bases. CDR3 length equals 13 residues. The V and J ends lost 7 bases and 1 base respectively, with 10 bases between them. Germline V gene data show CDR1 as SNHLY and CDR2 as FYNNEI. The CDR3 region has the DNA TGTGCCAGCAATTTGGACAGGAACACTGAAGCTTTCTTT. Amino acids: CASNLDRNTEAFF.

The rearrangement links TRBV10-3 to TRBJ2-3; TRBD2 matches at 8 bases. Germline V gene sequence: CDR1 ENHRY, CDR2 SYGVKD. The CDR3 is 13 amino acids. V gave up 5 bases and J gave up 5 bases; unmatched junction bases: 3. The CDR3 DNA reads TGTGCCATCAGTCGGCGGGAGGAAGATACGCAGTATTTT. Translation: CAISRREEDTQYF.

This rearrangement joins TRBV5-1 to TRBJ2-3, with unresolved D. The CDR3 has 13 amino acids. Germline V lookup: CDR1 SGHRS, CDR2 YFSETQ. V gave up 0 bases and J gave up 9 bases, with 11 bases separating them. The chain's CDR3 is CASSLELRRTQYF. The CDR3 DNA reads TGCGCCAGCAGCTTGGAATTGAGGAGAACGCAGTATTTT.

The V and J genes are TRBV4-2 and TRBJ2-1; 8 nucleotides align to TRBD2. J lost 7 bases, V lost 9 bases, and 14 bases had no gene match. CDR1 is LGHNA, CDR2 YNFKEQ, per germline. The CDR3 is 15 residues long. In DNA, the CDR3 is TGTGCCAGTCGCAAACGGGAGGGCCCGTGGAATGAGCAGTTCTTC. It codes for CASRKREGPWNEQFF.

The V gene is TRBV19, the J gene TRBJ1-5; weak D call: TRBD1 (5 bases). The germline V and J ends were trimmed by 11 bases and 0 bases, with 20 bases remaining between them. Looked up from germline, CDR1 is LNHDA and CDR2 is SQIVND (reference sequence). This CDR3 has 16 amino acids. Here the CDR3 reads CASFPGRAGSNQPQHF. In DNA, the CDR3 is TGTGCCTCTTTCCCGGGCAGGGCGGGTAGCAATCAGCCCCAGCATTTT.

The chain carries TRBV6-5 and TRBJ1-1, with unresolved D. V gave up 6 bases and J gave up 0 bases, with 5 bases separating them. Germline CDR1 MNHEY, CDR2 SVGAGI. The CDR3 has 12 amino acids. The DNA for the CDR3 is TGTGCCAGCAGGGCCCTGAACACTGAAGCTTTCTTT. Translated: CASRALNTEAFF.

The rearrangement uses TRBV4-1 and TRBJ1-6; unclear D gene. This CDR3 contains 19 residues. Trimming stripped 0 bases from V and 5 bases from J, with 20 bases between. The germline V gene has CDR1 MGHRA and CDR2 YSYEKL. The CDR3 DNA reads TGCGCCAGCAGCCAAGAATCGATCGGTCACCGAATCAATAATTCACCCCTCCACTTT. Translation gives CASSQESIGHRINNSPLHF.

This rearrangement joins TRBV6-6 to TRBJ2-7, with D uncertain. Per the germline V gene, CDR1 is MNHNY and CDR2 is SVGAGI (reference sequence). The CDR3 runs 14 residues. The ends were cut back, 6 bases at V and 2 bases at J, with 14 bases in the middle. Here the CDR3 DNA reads TGTGCCAGCAGCGAGCCGAAGCCTCCCTACGAGCAGTACTTC. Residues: CASSEPKPPYEQYF.

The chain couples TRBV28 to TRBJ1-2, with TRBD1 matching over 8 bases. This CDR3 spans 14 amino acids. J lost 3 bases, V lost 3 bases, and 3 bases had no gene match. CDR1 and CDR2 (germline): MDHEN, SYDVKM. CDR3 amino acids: CASSLVTGDYGYTF. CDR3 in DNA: TGTGCCAGCAGTTTGGTGACAGGGGACTATGGCTACACCTTC.

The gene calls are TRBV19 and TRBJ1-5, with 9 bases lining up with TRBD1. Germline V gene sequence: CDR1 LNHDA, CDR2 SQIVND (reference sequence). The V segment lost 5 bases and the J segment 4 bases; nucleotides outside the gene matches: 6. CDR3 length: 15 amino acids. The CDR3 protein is CASSEDRGRNQPQHF. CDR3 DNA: TGTGCCAGTAGTGAGGACAGGGGCCGGAATCAGCCCCAGCATTTT.

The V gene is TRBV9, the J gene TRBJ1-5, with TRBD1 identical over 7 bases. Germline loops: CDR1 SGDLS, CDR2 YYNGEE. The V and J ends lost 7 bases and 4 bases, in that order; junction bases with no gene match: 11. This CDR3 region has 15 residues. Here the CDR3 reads CASALTGQANQPQHF. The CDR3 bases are TGTGCCAGCGCCCTCACCGGACAGGCAAATCAGCCCCAGCATTTT.

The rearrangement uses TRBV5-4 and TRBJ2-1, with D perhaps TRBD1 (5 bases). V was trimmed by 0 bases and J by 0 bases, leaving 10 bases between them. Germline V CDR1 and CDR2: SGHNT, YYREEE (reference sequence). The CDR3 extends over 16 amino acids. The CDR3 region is CASSLGGSSSYNEQFF. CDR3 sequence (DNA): TGTGCCAGCAGCTTGGGGGGCAGTAGCTCCTACAATGAGCAGTTCTTC.

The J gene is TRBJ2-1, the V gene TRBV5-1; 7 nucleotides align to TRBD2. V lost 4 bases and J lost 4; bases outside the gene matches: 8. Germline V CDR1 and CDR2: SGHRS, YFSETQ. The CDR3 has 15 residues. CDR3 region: CASSRSGLGYNEQFF. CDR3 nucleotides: TGCGCCAGCAGCCGTAGCGGGTTGGGATACAATGAGCAGTTCTTC.

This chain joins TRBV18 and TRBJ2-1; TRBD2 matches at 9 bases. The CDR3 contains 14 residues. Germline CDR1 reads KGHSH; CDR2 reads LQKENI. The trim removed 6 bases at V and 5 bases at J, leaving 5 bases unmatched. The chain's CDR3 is CASSRTSEHNEQFF. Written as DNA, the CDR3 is TGTGCCAGCTCGCGGACTAGCGAGCACAATGAGCAGTTCTTC.

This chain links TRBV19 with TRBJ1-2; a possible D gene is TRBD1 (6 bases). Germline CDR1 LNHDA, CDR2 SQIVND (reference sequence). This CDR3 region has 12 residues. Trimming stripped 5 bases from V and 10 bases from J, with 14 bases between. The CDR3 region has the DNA TGTGCCAGTAGTCCCACCCCGGGGGCCTACACCTTC. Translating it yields CASSPTPGAYTF.

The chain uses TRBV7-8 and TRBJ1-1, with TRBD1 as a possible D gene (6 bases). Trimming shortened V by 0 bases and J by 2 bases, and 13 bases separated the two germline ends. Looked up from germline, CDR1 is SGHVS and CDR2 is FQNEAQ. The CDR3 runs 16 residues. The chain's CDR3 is CASSLALLGGNTEAFF. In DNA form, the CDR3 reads TGTGCCAGCAGCTTAGCGTTGTTAGGGGGTAACACTGAAGCTTTCTTT.

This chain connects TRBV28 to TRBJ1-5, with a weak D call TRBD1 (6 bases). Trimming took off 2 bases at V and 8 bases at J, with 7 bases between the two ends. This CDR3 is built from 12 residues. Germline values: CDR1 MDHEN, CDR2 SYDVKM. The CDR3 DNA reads TGTGCCAGCAGTTTAAGGACAGAGCCCCAGCATTTT. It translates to CASSLRTEPQHF.

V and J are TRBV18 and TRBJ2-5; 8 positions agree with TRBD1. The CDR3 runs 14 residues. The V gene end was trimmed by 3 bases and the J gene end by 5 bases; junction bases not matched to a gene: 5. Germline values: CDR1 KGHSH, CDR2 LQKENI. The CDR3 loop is CASSPWTGLETQYF. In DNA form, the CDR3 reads TGTGCCAGCTCACCGTGGACAGGGCTCGAGACCCAGTACTTC.